What follows is one T cell receptor beta chain and its context. Its antigen is not identified. The CDR3 runs to 12 residues. Trimming shortened V by 9 bases and J by 3 bases, and 13 bases separated the two germline ends. In germline, CDR1 is SGHRS, CDR2 YFSETQ. Preparing the TCRbeta library involved the use of unique molecular identifiers. TCRdb re-derived calls from the PCR reads in MiXCR, one entry per CDR3 protein. The sample yields just over 950,000 distinct CDR3 sequences, about 31% seen once. The sample belongs to a study of T-cell reconstitution after alpha-beta-depleted transplantation in children. Whole-study results and caveats: For some patients, TCRbeta diversity was high at day 60 because of recipient T cells and thymic progenitors that survived.

This chain connects TRBV5-1 to TRBJ2-7, with D tentatively TRBD1 or TRBD2 (5 bases each). The sequences come from PBMCs, mostly from graft donor cells, collected 360 days after TCRalphabeta/CD19-depleted stem cell transplant. This receptor was obtained from a boy less than two years old who had a stem cell transplant for SCID, so the T cells may come from the graft donor. CDR3 in DNA: TGCGCCAAACGGGGACGGAGCTACGAGCAGTACTTC. Residues: CAKRGRSYEQYF.